A single sample is the source of the 19 T cell receptor beta chains below, sequenced in a study of blood T cell repertoires in COVID-19. Libraries were prepared by immunoSEQ multiplex PCR; TCRdb keeps only in-frame clonotypes and omits some of them. The repertoire holds roughly 150,000 clones, around 87% seen once, with under 3% in the top ten. Sequencing used peripheral blood. The receptor set was obtained from a woman older than 75 with COVID-19, enrolled during active disease.

V and J are TRBV11-2 and TRBJ2-7; weak D call: TRBD2 (5 bases). Deletions cut 2 bases from V and 0 bases from J, with 8 bases between. Germline V gene sequence: CDR1 SGHAT, CDR2 FQNNGV. This CDR3 region has 14 residues. The CDR3 protein is CASSLQGSSYEQYF. Written as DNA, the CDR3 is TGTGCCAGCAGCTTACAAGGGAGCTCCTACGAGCAGTACTTC.

This clone was seen more than once but under ten times. This chain connects TRBV23-1 to TRBJ2-3; TRBD1 might be the D (5 bases). TRBV23-1 qualifies as an ORF whose function is uncertain. V lost 8 bases and J 1 base, leaving 22 bases between the germline ends. This CDR3 has 17 amino acids. CDR3 amino acids: CASGHWGERLGTDTQYF. CDR3 DNA sequence: TGCGCCAGCGGCCATTGGGGCGAAAGGTTGGGCACAGATACGCAGTATTTT.

This clone was observed once. The chain combines TRBV27 with TRBJ1-1, with TRBD1 matching 10 bases. The CDR3 spans 15 residues. J gave up 0 bases and V 5 bases, and 3 bases lay outside the gene matches. Germline V gene sequence: CDR1 MNHEY, CDR2 SMNVEV (reference sequence). This chain's CDR3 is CASSGTGVLNTEAFF. DNA of the CDR3: TGTGCCAGCAGTGGGACAGGGGTCCTGAACACTGAAGCTTTCTTT.

CDR3 in amino acids: CASSLVASNSGNTIYF. CDR3 sequence (DNA): TGCGCCAGCAGCTTGGTAGCCAGCAACTCAGGAAACACCATATATTTT. The J gene is TRBJ1-3, the V gene TRBV5-1; no firm D call. The CDR3 length is 16 residues. The ends were cut back, 0 bases at V and 4 bases at J, with 14 bases in the middle. Germline V CDR1 and CDR2: SGHRS, YFSETQ. The full variable domain, its missing parts supplied by reference TRBV5-1 and TRBJ1-3, is KAGVTQTPRYLIKTRGQQVTLSCSPISGHRSVSWYQQTPGQGLQFLFEYFSETQRNKGNFPGRFSGRQFSNSRSEMNVSTLELGDSALYLCASSLVASNSGNTIYFGEGSWLTVV.

The chain links TRBV6-5 to TRBJ1-6; TRBD1 matches at 7 bases. This CDR3 is built from 15 residues. V was pared by 0 bases and J by 5 bases, with 1 base of the junction left unmatched. The germline gives CDR1 MNHEY, CDR2 SVGAGI. CDR3 loop: CASSYSGTDNSPLHF. The CDR3 bases are TGTGCCAGCAGTTACTCGGGGACAGATAATTCACCCCTCCACTTT.

The J gene is TRBJ1-5, the V gene TRBV6-5; D uncertain. The CDR3 is made up of 12 amino acids. V dropped 8 bases and J dropped 0 bases, with 5 bases sitting between them. Germline V lookup: CDR1 MNHEY, CDR2 SVGAGI. The CDR3 nucleotides read TGTGCCAGCCTCGGTAGCAATCAGCCCCAGCATTTT. This sequence encodes CASLGSNQPQHF.

This clone has more than one count but fewer than ten. The chain links TRBV7-2 to TRBJ1-2; 7 nucleotides match TRBD1. J lost 8 bases, V lost 7 bases, and 10 bases had no gene match. Per the germline V gene, CDR1 is SGHTA and CDR2 is FQGNSA. This CDR3 is 13 amino acids long. In nucleotides, the CDR3 is TGTGCCAGCACGGCCGACAGGGTTGGGGGCTACACCTTC. This codes for CASTADRVGGYTF.

The chain uses TRBV11-2 and TRBJ2-1; 8 nucleotides agree with TRBD2. The CDR3 totals 15 residues. The V and J ends lost 1 base and 4 bases, in that order; junction bases with no gene match: 3. Germline CDR1 SGHAT, CDR2 FQNNGV. The CDR3 sequence is CASSLGLAQYNEQFF. The CDR3, as DNA: TGTGCCAGCAGCTTAGGACTAGCGCAATACAATGAGCAGTTCTTC.

The CDR3: CASSSSGRVTDTQYF. CDR3 nucleotide sequence: TGTGCCAGCAGTTCTAGCGGGAGGGTCACAGATACGCAGTATTTT. The chain links TRBV27 to TRBJ2-3; 12 bases fit TRBD2. Trimming cost V 4 bases and J 2 bases; bases outside gene matches: 1. The V gene's germline CDR1 is MNHEY and CDR2 SMNVEV (reference sequence). This CDR3 is 15 amino acids long.

The rearrangement links TRBV11-2 to TRBJ1-2, with D possibly being TRBD1 (6 bases). The CDR3 sequence is 14 residues long. Trimming took 0 bases from V and 4 from J, leaving 9 bases between them. The germline gives CDR1 SGHAT, CDR2 FQNNGV. The CDR3 DNA sequence: TGTGCCAGCAGCTTAGACGGGACAAGCTATGGCTACACCTTC. Protein sequence: CASSLDGTSYGYTF.

This chain connects TRBV5-1 to TRBJ1-2; TRBD1 matches at 7 bases. This CDR3 region has 14 residues. Germline V CDR1 and CDR2: SGHRS, YFSETQ. V dropped 5 bases and J dropped 4; count of bases not matched to a gene: 8. CDR3 residues: CASSTTGLSYGYTF. In nucleotides, the CDR3 is TGCGCCAGCAGTACGACAGGGTTGAGCTATGGCTACACCTTC.

This CDR3 reads CASSFGGEQFF. CDR3 DNA: TGTGCCAGCAGCTTCGGTGGTGAGCAGTTCTTC. The V and J genes are TRBV11-2 and TRBJ2-1; D uncertain. CDR1 SGHAT and CDR2 FQNNGV come from the germline V gene. The CDR3 totals 11 residues. V was clipped by 3 bases and J by 9 bases, with 6 bases between them.

This clone has only one observation. V gene TRBV7-2 combines with J gene TRBJ1-3, with 7 bases identical to TRBD1. CDR3 length: 16 amino acids. Trimming took 5 bases from V and 0 from J; bases not matched to a gene: 7. Germline V lookup: CDR1 SGHTA, CDR2 FQGNSA. This CDR3 reads CASSPPGQASGNTIYF. The CDR3, as DNA: TGTGCCAGCAGCCCACCTGGACAGGCCTCTGGAAACACCATATATTTT.

This sequence joins TRBV7-9 and TRBJ1-1, with TRBD1 as a possible D gene (6 bases). This CDR3 comprises 11 residues. V was trimmed by 4 bases and J by 8 bases, leaving 8 bases between them. The V gene's germline CDR1 is SEHNR and CDR2 FQNEAQ (reference sequence). In DNA, the CDR3 is TGTGCCAGCAGCTCGGACAGAGAAGCTTTCTTT. Protein product: CASSSDREAFF.

The rearrangement uses TRBV4-2 and TRBJ1-3, with D possibly being TRBD1 (6 bases). The CDR3 spans 16 residues. Trimming left V 4 bases short and J 1 base short, with 14 bases between. Germline CDR1 LGHNA, CDR2 YNFKEQ. The CDR3 region is CASSRDPTGSGNTIYF. CDR3 bases: TGTGCCAGCAGCCGGGACCCCACAGGGTCTGGAAACACCATATATTTT.

The genes are TRBV6-2 or TRBV6-3 and TRBJ2-4; 9 nucleotides match TRBD2. V lost 5 bases, J lost 2 bases, and 13 bases stayed unmatched. Germline loops: CDR1 MNHEY, CDR2 SVGEGT. This CDR3 has 18 residues. CDR3 nucleotide sequence: TGTGCCAGCAGTCCCCTTGTTGTAGCGGGAGTAACCAAAAACATTCAGTACTTC. Protein sequence: CASSPLVVAGVTKNIQYF.

The chain has TRBV4-3 and TRBJ1-2; perhaps TRBD1 as D (6 bases). Germline CDR1 reads LGHNA; CDR2 reads YSLEER. The CDR3 spans 14 residues. Trimming removed 2 bases at V and 7 bases at J, with 14 bases between. The CDR3, as DNA: TGCGCCAGCAGCCAATATTCAGGGGAGGGTGGCTACACCTTC. Its protein product is CASSQYSGEGGYTF.

The chain employs TRBV6-1 and TRBJ2-3; 8 bases map to TRBD2. Per the germline V gene, CDR1 is MNHNS and CDR2 is SASEGT. Germline trimming cut 3 bases from V and 2 bases from J; bases unmatched to any gene: 4. The CDR3 has 15 residues. The DNA of the CDR3 is TGTGCCAGCAGTGATCCGGGGGGGGTCACAGATACGCAGTATTTT. Translation: CASSDPGGVTDTQYF.

The J gene is TRBJ2-1, the V gene TRBV18; TRBD1 matches 10 bases. This CDR3 is 16 amino acids long. The germline CDR1 and CDR2 sequences are KGHSH and LQKENI. J lost 6 bases, V lost 2 bases, and 7 bases had no gene match. CDR3 protein: CASSPSRQGASNEQFF. CDR3 bases: TGTGCCAGCTCACCATCCCGACAGGGGGCATCCAATGAGCAGTTCTTC.